Listed below are T cell receptor beta chains from one sample, sequenced in a study of cytomegalovirus exposure and HLA in healthy donors. Libraries were prepared by immunoSEQ multiplex PCR; TCRdb keeps only in-frame clonotypes and omits some of them. This sample has under 50,000 clones, with around 94% found just once. Sequencing was carried out using PBMCs. The receptors stem from a woman between 18 and 30 years old in good health and CMV-seropositive. Both conserved end residues are part of each CDR3. The order of the fields is clone size, J gene, V gene, CDR3 protein. Size is omitted from some rows. Given values are once, few, many or a class for expanded clones.

>-|TRBJ1-2|TRBV11-1
CASSPRDSYGYTF
>-|TRBJ1-2|TRBV12-1
CASSSWFGGYTF
>-|TRBJ2-7|TRBV7-2
CASSLRGTYEQYF
>-|TRBJ2-3|TRBV6-4
CASSDSFTGAGFGTDTQYF
>-|TRBJ2-7|TRBV6-1
CASSKDTSEQYF
>-|TRBJ2-1|TRBV19
CASSRALNEQFF
>-|TRBJ2-3|TRBV6-4
CASSAGGTTDTQYF
>-|TRBJ2-1|TRBV7-8
CASSRGGQREQSEQFF
>-|TRBJ2-1|TRBV11-2
CASSLAPSGYNEQFF
>-|TRBJ2-1|TRBV5-1
CASSSRTLAAQDEQFF
>-|TRBJ1-4|TRBV4-2
CASSQEGGQGGEKLFF
>-|TRBJ2-2|TRBV10-3
CAISAGTSGTAARELFF
>once|TRBJ2-7|TRBV10-1
CASSDGFTGTYEQYF
>-|TRBJ2-5|TRBV27
CASSPHPQLLSRGGPWGTQYF
>-|TRBJ1-5|TRBV10-2
CASSESNPLLTMNNQPQHF
>once|TRBJ1-2|TRBV29-1
CSVHGQGDYGYTF
>-|TRBJ2-3|TRBV11-3
CASSLVLAGLTDTQYF
>-|TRBJ1-3|TRBV11-3
CASSLGTNGNTIYF
>once|TRBJ2-5|TRBV5-1
CASSLGPLAGVPQETQYF
>-|TRBJ2-1|TRBV11-3
CASSFETSAYNEQFF
>-|TRBJ1-2|TRBV6-1
CASRGFGGPNYGYTF
>-|TRBJ2-7|TRBV4-2
CASSQTSGSYEQYF
>-|TRBJ2-1|TRBV5-4
CASSLSYNEQFF
>-|TRBJ1-6|TRBV15
CATSKFGTGGTGPSPLHF
>-|TRBJ2-7|TRBV28
CASSQPGQPYEQYF
>-|TRBJ2-3|TRBV30
CAWGRPGVLAGAPTDTQYF
>-|TRBJ2-7|TRBV19
CASSSDRNGEQYF
>-|TRBJ2-7|TRBV7-2
CASSLVGQGVHEQYF
>-|TRBJ1-6|TRBV28
CASSLIADNSPLHF
>-|TRBJ1-2|TRBV28
CASSLGAGANYGYTF
>-|TRBJ2-1|TRBV7-3
CASSFYPLGINGTGAEQFF
>-|TRBJ1-5|TRBV5-8
CASTLRGWYSQPQHF
>-|TRBJ2-7|TRBV28
CASSPGVREFREQYF
>-|TRBJ2-7|TRBV5-6
CASSLEGRGAYEQYF
>-|TRBJ2-2|TRBV28
CASSLENRDPGELFF
>-|TRBJ1-2|TRBV6-6
CASSSKTGTNYGYTF
>-|TRBJ2-7|TRBV28
CASTLGRGDINEQYF
>-|TRBJ1-2|TRBV7-2
CASSAGQGVYGYTF
>-|TRBJ2-3|TRBV5-1
CASSSGTGGTDTQYF
>-|TRBJ2-3|TRBV27
CASSSYTSGDTQYF
>-|TRBJ1-3|TRBV5-4
CASSQGLPGNTIYF
>-|TRBJ2-7|TRBV2
CASSEVVGATYEQYF
>few|TRBJ2-7|TRBV4-1
CASSPGTGGTYEQYF
>-|TRBJ1-6|TRBV30
CAWRRSPGSPLHF
>once|TRBJ2-7|TRBV5-1
CASSYLRDTVTYEQYF
>once|TRBJ1-1|TRBV4-2
CASSPGGQPTEAFF
>-|TRBJ1-4|TRBV27
CASSSGGGEKLFF
>-|TRBJ2-1|TRBV6-5
CASSYSTGAGYNEQFF
>-|TRBJ2-1|TRBV9
CASSRGGDFTYNEQFF
>-|TRBJ1-2|TRBV28
CASSLTGKGYGYTF
>-|TRBJ2-3|TRBV9
CASSPQGKDTQYF
>-|TRBJ2-1|TRBV9
CASSVVDSNNEQFF
>-|TRBJ2-7|TRBV2
CASSEEGLAGTEQYF
>-|TRBJ2-1|TRBV2
CAMGGRSYNEQFF
>-|TRBJ2-3|TRBV5-1
CASSEGTSGTTDTQYF
>-|TRBJ2-7|TRBV15
CATSRDRGGPDEQYF
>-|TRBJ1-4|TRBV18
CASSPGQVGTTNEKLFF
>-|TRBJ1-5|TRBV6-1
CASSEALAGGNQPQHF
>once|TRBJ2-7|TRBV11-3
CASSPGGQGTHEQYF
>-|TRBJ2-7|TRBV19
CASNQRRGYEQYF